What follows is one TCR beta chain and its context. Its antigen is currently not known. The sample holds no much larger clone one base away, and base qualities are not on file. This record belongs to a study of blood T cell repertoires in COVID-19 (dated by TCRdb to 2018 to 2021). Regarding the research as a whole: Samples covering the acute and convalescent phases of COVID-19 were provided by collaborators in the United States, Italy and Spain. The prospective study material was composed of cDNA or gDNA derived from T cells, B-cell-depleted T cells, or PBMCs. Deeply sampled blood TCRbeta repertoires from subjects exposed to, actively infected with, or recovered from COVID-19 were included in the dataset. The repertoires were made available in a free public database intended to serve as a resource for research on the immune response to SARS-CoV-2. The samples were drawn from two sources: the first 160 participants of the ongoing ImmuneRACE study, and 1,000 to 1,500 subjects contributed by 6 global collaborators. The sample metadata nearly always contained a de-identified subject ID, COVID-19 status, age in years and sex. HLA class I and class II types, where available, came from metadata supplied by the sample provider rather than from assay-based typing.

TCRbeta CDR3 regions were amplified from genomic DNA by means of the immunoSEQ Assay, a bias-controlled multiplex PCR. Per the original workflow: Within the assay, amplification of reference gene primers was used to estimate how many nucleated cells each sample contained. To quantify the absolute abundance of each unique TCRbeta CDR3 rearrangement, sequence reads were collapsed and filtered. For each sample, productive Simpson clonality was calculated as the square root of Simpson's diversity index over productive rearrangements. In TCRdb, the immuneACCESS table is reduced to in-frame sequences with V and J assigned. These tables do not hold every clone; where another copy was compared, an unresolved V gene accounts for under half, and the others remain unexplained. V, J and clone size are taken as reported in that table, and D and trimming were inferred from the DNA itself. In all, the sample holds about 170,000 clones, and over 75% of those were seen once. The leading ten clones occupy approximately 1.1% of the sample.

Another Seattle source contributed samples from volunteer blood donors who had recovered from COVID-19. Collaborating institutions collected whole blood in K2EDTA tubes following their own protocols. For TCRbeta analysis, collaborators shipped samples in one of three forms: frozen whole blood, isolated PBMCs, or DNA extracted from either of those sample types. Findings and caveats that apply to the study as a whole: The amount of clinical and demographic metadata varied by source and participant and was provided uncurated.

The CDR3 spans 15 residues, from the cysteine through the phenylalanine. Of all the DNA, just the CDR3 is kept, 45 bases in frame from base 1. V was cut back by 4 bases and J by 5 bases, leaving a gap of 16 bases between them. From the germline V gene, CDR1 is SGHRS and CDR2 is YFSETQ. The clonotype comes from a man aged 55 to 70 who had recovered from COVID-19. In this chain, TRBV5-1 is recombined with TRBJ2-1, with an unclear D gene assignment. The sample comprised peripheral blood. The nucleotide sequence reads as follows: TGCGCCAGCAGCGAATTGGCCCTGATCAACAATGAGCAGTTCTTC. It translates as CASSELALINNEQFF.